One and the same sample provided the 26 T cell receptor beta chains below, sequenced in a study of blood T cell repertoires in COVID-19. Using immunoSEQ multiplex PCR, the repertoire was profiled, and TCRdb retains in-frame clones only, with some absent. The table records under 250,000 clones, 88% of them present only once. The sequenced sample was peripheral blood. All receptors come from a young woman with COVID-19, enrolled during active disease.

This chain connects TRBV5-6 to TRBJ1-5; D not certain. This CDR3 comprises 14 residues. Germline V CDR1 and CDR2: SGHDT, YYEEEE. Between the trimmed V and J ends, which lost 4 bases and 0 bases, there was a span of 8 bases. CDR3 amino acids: CASSLRNSNQPQHF. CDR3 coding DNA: TGTGCCAGCAGCCTGAGGAATAGCAATCAGCCCCAGCATTTT. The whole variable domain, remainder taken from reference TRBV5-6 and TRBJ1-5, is DAGVTQSPTHLIKTRGQQVTLRCSPKSGHDTVSWYQQALGQGPQFIFQYYEEEERQRGNFPDRFSGHQFPNYSSELNVNALLLGDSALYLCASSLRNSNQPQHFGDGTRLSIL.

The CDR3 coding sequence is TGTGCCAGCAGCTCGACTAGCGGCCCTCTGTTCGGTGAGCAGTTCTTC. Encoded protein: CASSSTSGPLFGEQFF. V usage is TRBV7-9 and J usage is TRBJ2-1; 9 positions match TRBD2. After removal of 4 bases from V and 9 bases from J, the junction contained 13 bases not matched to a gene. CDR3 length equals 16 residues. The germline gives CDR1 SEHNR, CDR2 FQNEAQ (reference sequence). Looking up the rest from reference TRBV7-9 and TRBJ2-1 gives the full variable domain: DTGVSQNPRHKITKRGQNVTFRCDPISEHNRLYWYRQTLGQGPEFLTYFQNEAQLEKSRLLSDRFSAERPKGSFSTLEIQRTEQGDSAMYLCASSSTSGPLFGEQFFGPGTRLTVL.

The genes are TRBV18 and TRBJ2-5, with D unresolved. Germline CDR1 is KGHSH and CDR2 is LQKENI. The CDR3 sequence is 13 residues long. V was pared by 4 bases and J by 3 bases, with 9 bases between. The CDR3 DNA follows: TGTGCCAGCTCACGGGCCGGTGAAGAGACCCAGTACTTC. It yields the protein CASSRAGEETQYF.

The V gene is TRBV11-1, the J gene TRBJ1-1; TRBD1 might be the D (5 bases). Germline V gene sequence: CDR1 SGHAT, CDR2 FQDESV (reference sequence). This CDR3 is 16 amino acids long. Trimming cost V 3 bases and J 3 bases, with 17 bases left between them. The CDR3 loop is CASSFPRLGGDTEAFF. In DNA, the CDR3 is TGTGCCAGCAGCTTCCCTCGGTTGGGAGGGGACACTGAAGCTTTCTTT.

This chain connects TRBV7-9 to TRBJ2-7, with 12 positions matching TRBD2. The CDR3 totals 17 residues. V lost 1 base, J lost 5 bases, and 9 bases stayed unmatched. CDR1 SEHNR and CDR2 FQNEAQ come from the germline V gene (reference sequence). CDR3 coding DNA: TGTGCCAGCAGCTTAGAAGCCGGGACTAGCGGGTTCCACGAGCAGTACTTC. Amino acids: CASSLEAGTSGFHEQYF.

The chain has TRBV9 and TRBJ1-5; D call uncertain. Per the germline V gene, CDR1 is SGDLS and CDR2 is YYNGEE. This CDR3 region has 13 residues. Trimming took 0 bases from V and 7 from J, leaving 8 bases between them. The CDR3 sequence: CASSVGAGQPQHF. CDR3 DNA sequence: TGTGCCAGCAGCGTAGGTGCGGGGCAGCCCCAGCATTTT.

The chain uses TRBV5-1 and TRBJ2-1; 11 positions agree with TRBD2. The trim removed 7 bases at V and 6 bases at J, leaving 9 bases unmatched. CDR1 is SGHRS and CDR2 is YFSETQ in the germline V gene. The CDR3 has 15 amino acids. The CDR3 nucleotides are TGCGCCAGCGGCATACTAGCGGGGGAGGGCAATGAGCAGTTCTTC. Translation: CASGILAGEGNEQFF.

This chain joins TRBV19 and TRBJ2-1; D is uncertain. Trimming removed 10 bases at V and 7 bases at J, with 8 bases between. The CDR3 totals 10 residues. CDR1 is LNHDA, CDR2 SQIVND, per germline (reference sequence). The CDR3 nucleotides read TGTGCCAAGAGCCGTAATGAGCAGTTCTTC. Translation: CAKSRNEQFF.

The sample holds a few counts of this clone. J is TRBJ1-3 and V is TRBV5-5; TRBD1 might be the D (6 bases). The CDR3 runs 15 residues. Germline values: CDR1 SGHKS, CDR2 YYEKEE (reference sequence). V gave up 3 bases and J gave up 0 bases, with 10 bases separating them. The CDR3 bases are TGTGCCAGCAGCTGGACAGCGCTCTCTGGAAACACCATATATTTT. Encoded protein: CASSWTALSGNTIYF.

CDR3 in amino acids: CASSYLQDRGWDSNQPQHF. Written as DNA, the CDR3 is TGTGCCAGCAGTTACTTACAGGATAGGGGTTGGGATAGCAATCAGCCCCAGCATTTT. J is TRBJ1-5 and V is TRBV6-2 or TRBV6-3, with D perhaps matching TRBD1 (5 bases). CDR1 and CDR2 from the germline V gene are MNHEY and SVGEGT. This CDR3 spans 19 amino acids. The ends were cut back, 1 base at V and 0 bases at J, with 19 bases in the middle.

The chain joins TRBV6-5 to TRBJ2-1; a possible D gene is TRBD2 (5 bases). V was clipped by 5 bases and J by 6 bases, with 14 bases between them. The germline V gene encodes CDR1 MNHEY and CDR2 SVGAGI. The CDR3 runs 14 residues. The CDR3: CASSLQRPPNEQFF. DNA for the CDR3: TGTGCCAGCAGTCTTCAGCGGCCCCCCAATGAGCAGTTCTTC.

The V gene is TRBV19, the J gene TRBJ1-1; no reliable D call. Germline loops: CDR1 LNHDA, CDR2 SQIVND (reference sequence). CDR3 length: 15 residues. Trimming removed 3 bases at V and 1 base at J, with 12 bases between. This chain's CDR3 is CASSIGRGPNTEAFF. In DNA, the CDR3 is TGTGCCAGTAGTATCGGAAGAGGGCCGAACACTGAAGCTTTCTTT.

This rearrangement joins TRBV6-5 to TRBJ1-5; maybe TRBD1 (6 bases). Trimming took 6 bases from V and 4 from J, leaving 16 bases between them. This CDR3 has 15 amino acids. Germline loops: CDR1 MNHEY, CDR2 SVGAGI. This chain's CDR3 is CASSLPRGGNQPQHF. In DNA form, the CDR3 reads TGTGCCAGCAGCCTCCCAAGGGGGGGAAATCAGCCCCAGCATTTT.

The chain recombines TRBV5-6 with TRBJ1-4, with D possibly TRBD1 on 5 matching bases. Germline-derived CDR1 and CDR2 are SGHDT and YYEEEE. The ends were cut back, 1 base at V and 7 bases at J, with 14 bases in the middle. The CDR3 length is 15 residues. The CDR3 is CASSLIQGIGEKLFF. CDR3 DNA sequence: TGTGCCAGCAGCTTGATCCAGGGTATCGGTGAAAAACTGTTTTTT.

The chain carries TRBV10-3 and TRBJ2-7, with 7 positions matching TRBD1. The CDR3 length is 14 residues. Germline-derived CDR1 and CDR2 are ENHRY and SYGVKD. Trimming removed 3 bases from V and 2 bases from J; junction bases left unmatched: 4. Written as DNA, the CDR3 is TGTGCCATCAGTGAAATTGGGACAGCCTACGAGCAGTACTTC. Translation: CAISEIGTAYEQYF.

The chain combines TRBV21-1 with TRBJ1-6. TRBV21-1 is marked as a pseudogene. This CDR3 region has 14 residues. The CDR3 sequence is CASSPRTLHSPLHF. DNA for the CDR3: TGTGCCAGCAGCCCAAGGACTCTCCACTCACCCCTCCACTTT.

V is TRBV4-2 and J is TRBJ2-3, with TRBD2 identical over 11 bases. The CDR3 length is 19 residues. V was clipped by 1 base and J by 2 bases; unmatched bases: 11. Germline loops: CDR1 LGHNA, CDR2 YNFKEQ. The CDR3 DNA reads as TGTGCCAGCAGCCAAGTTTCTAGCGGGGGGTATCAGTACACAGATACGCAGTATTTT. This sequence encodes CASSQVSSGGYQYTDTQYF.

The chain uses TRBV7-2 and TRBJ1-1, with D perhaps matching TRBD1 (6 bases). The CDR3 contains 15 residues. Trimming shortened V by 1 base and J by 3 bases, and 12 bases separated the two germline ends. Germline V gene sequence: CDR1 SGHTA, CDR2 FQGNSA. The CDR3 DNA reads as TGTGCCAGCAGCTTAGGGGCAGGGGTACACACTGAAGCTTTCTTT. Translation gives CASSLGAGVHTEAFF. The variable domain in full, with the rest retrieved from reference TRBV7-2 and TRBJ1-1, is GAGVSQSPSNKVTEKGKDVELRCDPISGHTALYWYRQSLGQGLEFLIYFQGNSAPDKSGLPSDRFSAERTGGSVSTLTIQRTQQEDSAVYLCASSLGAGVHTEAFFGQGTRLTVV.

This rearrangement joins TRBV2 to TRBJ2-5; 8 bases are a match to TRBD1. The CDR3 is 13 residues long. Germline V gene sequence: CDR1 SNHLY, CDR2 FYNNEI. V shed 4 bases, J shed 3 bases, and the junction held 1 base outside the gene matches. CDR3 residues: CASSGTGKETQYF. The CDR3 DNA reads TGTGCCAGCAGTGGGACAGGGAAAGAGACCCAGTACTTC.

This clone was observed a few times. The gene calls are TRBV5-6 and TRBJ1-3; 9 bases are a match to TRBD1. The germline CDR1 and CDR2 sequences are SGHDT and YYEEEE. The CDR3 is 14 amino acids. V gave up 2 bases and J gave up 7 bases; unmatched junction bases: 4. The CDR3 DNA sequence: TGTGCCAGCAGCTTATGGACAGGGGCGAACACCATATATTTT. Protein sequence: CASSLWTGANTIYF.

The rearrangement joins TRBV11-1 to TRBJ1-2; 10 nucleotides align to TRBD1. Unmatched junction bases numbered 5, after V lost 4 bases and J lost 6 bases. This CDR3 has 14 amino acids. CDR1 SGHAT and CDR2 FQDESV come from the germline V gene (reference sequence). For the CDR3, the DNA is TGTGCCAGCAGCTCGGACAGGGGGAGGGATGGCTACACCTTC. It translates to CASSSDRGRDGYTF.

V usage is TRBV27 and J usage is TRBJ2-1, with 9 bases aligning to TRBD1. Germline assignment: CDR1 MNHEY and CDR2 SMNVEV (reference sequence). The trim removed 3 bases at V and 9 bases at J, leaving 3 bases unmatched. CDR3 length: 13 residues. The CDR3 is CASSLDRGREQFF. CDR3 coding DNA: TGTGCCAGCAGTTTGGACAGGGGACGTGAGCAGTTCTTC.

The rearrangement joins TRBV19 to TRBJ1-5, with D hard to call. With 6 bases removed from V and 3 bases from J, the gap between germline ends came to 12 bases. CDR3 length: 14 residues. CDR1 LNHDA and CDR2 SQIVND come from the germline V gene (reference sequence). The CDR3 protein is CASSPGRFNQPQHF. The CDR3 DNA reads TGTGCCAGTAGCCCCGGTCGGTTCAATCAGCCCCAGCATTTT.

Written as DNA, the CDR3 is TGTGCCAGCAGTTTATATTCGCCGGTAGCGGGAGGGCCCCCAGATACGCAGTATTTT. It is translated as CASSLYSPVAGGPPDTQYF. This sequence joins TRBV27 and TRBJ2-3; 11 bases are a match to TRBD2. Germline lookup yields CDR1 MNHEY and CDR2 SMNVEV (reference sequence). The J segment lost 4 bases and the V segment lost 1 base, leaving 13 bases of the junction unmatched. The CDR3 is made up of 19 amino acids.

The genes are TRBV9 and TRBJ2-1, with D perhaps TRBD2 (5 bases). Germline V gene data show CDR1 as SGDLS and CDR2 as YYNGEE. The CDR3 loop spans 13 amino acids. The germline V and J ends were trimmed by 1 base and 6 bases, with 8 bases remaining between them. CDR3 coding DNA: TGTGCCAGCAGCGTAATTGGGAGCAATGAGCAGTTCTTC. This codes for CASSVIGSNEQFF.

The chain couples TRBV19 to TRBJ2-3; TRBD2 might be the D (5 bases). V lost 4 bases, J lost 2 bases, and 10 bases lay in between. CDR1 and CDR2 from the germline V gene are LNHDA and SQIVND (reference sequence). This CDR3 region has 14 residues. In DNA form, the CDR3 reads TGTGCCAGTAGTAACAACGGGGACACAGATACGCAGTATTTT. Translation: CASSNNGDTDTQYF. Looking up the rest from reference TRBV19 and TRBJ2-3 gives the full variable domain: DGGITQSPKYLFRKEGQNVTLSCEQNLNHDAMYWYRQDPGQGLRLIYYSQIVNDFQKGDIAEGYSVSREKKESFPLTVTSAQKNPTAFYLCASSNNGDTDTQYFGPGTRLTVL.